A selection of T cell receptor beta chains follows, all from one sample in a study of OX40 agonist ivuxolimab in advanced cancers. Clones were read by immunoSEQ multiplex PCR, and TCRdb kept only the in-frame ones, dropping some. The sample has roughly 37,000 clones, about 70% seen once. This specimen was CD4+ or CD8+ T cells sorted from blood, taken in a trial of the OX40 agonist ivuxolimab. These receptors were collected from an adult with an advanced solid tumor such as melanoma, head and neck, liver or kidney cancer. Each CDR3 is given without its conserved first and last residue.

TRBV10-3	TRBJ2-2	AISEFRDGFTGELF
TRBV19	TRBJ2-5	ASSDRTGGTETQY
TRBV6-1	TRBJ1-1	ASVEVVNTEAF
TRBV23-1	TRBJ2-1	ASSHAGAPGEQF
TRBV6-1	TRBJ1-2	ASSAQGAGENGYT
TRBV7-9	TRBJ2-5	ASSLTTGYQETQY
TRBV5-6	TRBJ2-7	ASSLDLGNEQY
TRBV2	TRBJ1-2	ASSGDTNYGYT
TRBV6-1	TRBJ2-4	ASSETADIQY
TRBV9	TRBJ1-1	ASSPTTGSNEAF